These 6 T cell receptor beta chains were sequenced from one sample in a study of T-cell memory formation after mild COVID-19. From the 5' RACE reads, TCRdb called clonotypes with MiXCR, one entry per CDR3 protein. The sample has roughly 110,000 distinct CDR3 sequences, 15% to 20% seen once. Sequencing used PBMCs or a T cell subset sorted from them (not recorded which). All receptors come from an adult woman who had mild COVID-19 (a few samples of this study predate the infection). Cell type and time point are not known.

At least ten counts were recorded for this clonotype. This chain uses TRBV12-3 or TRBV12-4 with TRBJ2-1, with TRBD1 matching 8 bases. The V segment lost 6 bases and the J segment 7 bases; nucleotides outside the gene matches: 8. This CDR3 is built from 14 residues. Here the CDR3 reads CASSHDRGGNEQFF. In nucleotides, the CDR3 is TGTGCCAGCAGCCATGACAGGGGTGGGAATGAGCAGTTCTTC.

This rearrangement joins TRBV2 to TRBJ2-1, with 7 positions matching TRBD2. Trimming cost V 3 bases and J 1 base; bases outside gene matches: 9. The length of the CDR3 is 17 residues. CDR1 SNHLY and CDR2 FYNNEI come from the germline V gene. CDR3 sequence: CASSDHGAGPSYNEQFF. CDR3 DNA sequence: TGTGCCAGCAGTGATCACGGAGCGGGGCCTTCCTACAATGAGCAGTTCTTC.

This clonotype was detected a few times. V gene TRBV11-1 combines with J gene TRBJ2-7; the D gene is possibly TRBD1 (6 bases). The CDR3 has 13 residues. Trimming shortened V by 2 bases and J by 5 bases, and 10 bases separated the two germline ends. CDR1 is SGHAT and CDR2 is FQDESV in the germline V gene (reference sequence). The CDR3 sequence: CASSLSGAHEQYF. In DNA, the CDR3 is TGTGCCAGCAGCTTATCAGGGGCCCACGAGCAGTACTTC.

This clonotype was observed a handful of times. The chain is built from TRBV7-9 and TRBJ2-3; D may be TRBD2 (5 bases). Deletions cut 5 bases from V and 4 bases from J, with 22 bases between. The CDR3 has 17 residues. Looked up from germline, CDR1 is SEHNR and CDR2 is FQNEAQ (reference sequence). This CDR3 reads CASSDAGGSGFADTQYF. The CDR3 DNA follows: TGTGCCAGCAGCGACGCCGGTGGTTCGGGGTTTGCAGATACGCAGTATTTT.

The V and J genes are TRBV4-1 and TRBJ2-5; D unresolved. This CDR3 comprises 13 residues. With 1 base removed from V and 3 bases from J, the gap between germline ends came to 6 bases. In germline, CDR1 is MGHRA, CDR2 YSYEKL. The CDR3 coding sequence is TGCGCCAGCAGCCAAGCGCGAGAAGAGACCCAGTACTTC. This sequence encodes CASSQAREETQYF.

This clonotype was found a few times. The V call is TRBV24-1, the J call TRBJ1-2; D remains unclear. The CDR3 spans 15 residues. V lost 4 bases and J 4 bases, leaving 15 bases between the germline ends. CDR1 is KGHDR and CDR2 is SFDVKD in the germline V gene. The CDR3 sequence: CATSDRSTLSYGYTF. CDR3 DNA sequence: TGTGCCACCAGTGACCGCTCAACTCTCTCCTATGGCTACACCTTC.